This T cell receptor (beta chain) was documented in a study of shared clonotypes between healthy human individuals. General study results and limits: Exclusively blood specimens were collected; tissue repertoires likely differ.

Method: immunoSEQ multiplex PCR; TCRdb's copy keeps in-frame clones and lacks some. The data hold 2 million to 2.5 million clones, with 80% to 95% observed a single time. About this clone: As yet, its antigen is unknown. The same CDR3 can be traced to other DNA sequences in this sample.

This receptor was taken from a man between 18 and 35 years old in good health. Some clones in this sample may be carry-over from other donors' samples. Material for sequencing was naive CD4+ T cells from PBMCs. The subset is: CD45RA+ positively selected.

Here the CDR3 reads CASSPLYEQYF. The CDR3 region has the DNA TGTGCCAGCAGCCCCCTTTACGAGCAGTACTTC. V is TRBV7-9 and J is TRBJ2-7; D call uncertain. With 5 bases removed from V and 4 bases from J, the gap between germline ends came to 6 bases. The CDR3 runs to 11 residues. CDR1 SEHNR and CDR2 FQNEAQ come from the germline V gene (reference sequence).